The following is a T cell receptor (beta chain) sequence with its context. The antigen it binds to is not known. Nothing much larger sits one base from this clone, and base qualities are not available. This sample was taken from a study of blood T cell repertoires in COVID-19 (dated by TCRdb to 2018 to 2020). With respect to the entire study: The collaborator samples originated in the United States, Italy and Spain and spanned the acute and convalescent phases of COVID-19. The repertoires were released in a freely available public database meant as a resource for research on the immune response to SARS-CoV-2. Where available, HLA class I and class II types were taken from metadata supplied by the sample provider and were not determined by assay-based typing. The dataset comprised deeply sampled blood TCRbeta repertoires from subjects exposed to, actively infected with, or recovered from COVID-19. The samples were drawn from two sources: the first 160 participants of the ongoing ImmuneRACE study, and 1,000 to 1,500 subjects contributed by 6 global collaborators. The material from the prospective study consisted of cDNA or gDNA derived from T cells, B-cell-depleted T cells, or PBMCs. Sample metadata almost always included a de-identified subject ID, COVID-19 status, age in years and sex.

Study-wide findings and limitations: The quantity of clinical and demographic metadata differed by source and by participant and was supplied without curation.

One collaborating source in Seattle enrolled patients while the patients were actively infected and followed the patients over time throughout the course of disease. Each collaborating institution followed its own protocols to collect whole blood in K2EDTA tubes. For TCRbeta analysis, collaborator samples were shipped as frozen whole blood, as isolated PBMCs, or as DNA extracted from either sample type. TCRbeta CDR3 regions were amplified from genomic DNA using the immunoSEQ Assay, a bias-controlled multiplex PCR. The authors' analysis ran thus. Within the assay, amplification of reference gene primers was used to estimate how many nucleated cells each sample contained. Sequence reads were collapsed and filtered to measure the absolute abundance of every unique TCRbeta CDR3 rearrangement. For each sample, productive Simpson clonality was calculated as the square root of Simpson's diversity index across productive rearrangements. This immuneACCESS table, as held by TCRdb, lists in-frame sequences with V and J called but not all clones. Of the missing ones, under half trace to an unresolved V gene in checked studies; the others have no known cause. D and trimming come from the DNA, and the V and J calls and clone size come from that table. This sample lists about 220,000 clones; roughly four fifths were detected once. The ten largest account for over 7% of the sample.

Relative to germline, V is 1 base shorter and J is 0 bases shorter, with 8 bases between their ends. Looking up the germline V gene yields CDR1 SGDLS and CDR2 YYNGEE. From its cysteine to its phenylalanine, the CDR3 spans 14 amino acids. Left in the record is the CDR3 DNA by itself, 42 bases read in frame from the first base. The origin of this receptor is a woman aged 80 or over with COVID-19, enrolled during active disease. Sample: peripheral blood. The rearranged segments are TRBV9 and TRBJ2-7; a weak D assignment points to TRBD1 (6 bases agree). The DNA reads TGTGCCAGCAGCGTAAGGGACATCTCCTACGAGCAGTACTTC. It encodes CASSVRDISYEQYF.